This T cell receptor (beta chain) was observed in a study of T cell changes during pregnancy in multiple sclerosis. Method: immunoSEQ multiplex PCR; TCRdb's copy keeps in-frame clones and lacks some. The sample records 85,000 to 95,000 clones, around 91% being singletons. This TCR came from a female donor in good health, enrolled as a control in a pregnancy study. Sequencing was performed on peripheral blood, taken after pregnancy.

The CDR3, as DNA: TGTGCCAGCAGTGAAGTAGCCTTTTTGACAGGGGCATCTCAGCCCCAGCATTTT. This sequence encodes CASSEVAFLTGASQPQHF. The rearrangement uses TRBV6-1 and TRBJ1-5, with 8 bases aligning to TRBD1. CDR1 MNHNS and CDR2 SASEGT come from the germline V gene. With 1 base clipped from V and 6 bases from J, the junction kept 14 bases outside the gene matches. The CDR3 is made up of 18 amino acids.